The subject of this entry is one T cell receptor beta chain. PCR used 60 Vbeta primers and 13 Jbeta primers. The method was immunoSEQ multiplex PCR; TCRdb's version includes in-frame clones alone and lacks a portion of them. The table lists tens of thousands of clones, roughly four fifths of them singletons, with 6% to 7.5% in the top ten. The record originates from a study of cytomegalovirus exposure and HLA in healthy donors. This CDR3 is 12 amino acids long. V was cut by 6 bases and J by 4 bases, with 9 bases left in between. Looked up from germline, CDR1 is MDHEN and CDR2 is SYDVKM. V gene TRBV28 combines with J gene TRBJ2-5; a possible D gene is TRBD2 (5 bases). The source of this sequence is a human donor in good health. Sequenced material: PBMCs. Written as DNA, the CDR3 is TGTGCCAGCAGGGGAGTAGGAGAGACCCAGTACTTC. Encoded protein: CASRGVGETQYF.